This record looks at one T cell receptor (beta chain) sequence and its context. Its antigen is currently unknown. These data are taken from a study of identical twins. The study's findings and limits: Abundant cord blood beta clonotypes carried fewer insertions; memory repertoires showed none. Twin pairs' shared out-of-frame alpha sequences were enriched in low generation probability. A cross-sectional statistical analysis, not follow-up of the same donors, supported the conclusions.

A universal primer binding site was introduced by template switching. The final cDNA contained unique molecular identifiers. MiXCR, run by TCRdb on the 5' RACE reads, gives a single entry per CDR3 protein. Of 1.5 million or so distinct CDR3 sequences listed, under 35% are singletons. The clonotype comes from a newborn girl in good health. Sequenced sample: cord blood.

DNA for the CDR3: TGTGCCTGGAGTTTAACTGGGGCCAACGTCCTGACTTTC. Its translation: CAWSLTGANVLTF. The chain uses TRBV30 and TRBJ2-6; D remains ambiguous. The germline V gene encodes CDR1 GTSNPN and CDR2 SVGIG (reference sequence). V dropped 2 bases and J dropped 2 bases, with 4 bases sitting between them. The CDR3 runs to 13 residues. Combining the CDR3 with reference TRBV30 and TRBJ2-6 gives the whole variable domain SQTIHQWPATLVQPVGSPLSLECTVEGTSNPNLYWYRQAAGRGLQLLFYSVGIGQISSEVPQNLSASRPQDRQFILSSKKLLLSDSGFYLCAWSLTGANVLTFGAGSRLTVL.